This TCR beta chain was captured in a study of early T cells in non-severe SARS-CoV-2 infection. Overall study: Chains stayed unpaired after sequencing of bulk RNA from unsorted whole blood.

As part of library construction, unique molecular identifiers were attached to individual cDNA molecules. TCRdb used MiXCR to reprocess the 5' RACE reads, holding one entry per CDR3 protein. Of roughly 69,000 distinct CDR3 sequences in the sample, approximately 11% were seen once. Trimming removed 5 bases at V and 6 bases at J, with 13 bases between. The CDR3 is 14 residues long. Whole-study results and caveats: Matching results from VDJdb favored anti-spike CD8 responses, leaving private and CD4 specificities undetected.

This clonotype showed up many times. Antigen specificity is unknown. The chain recombines TRBV12-3 or TRBV12-4 with TRBJ1-4; possibly TRBD1 for D (6 bases). Specimen: whole blood, collected at baseline. This clonotype was sampled from an adult who was a healthcare worker with PCR-confirmed SARS-CoV-2 infection or an uninfected control (not recorded which). The CDR3 DNA reads as TGTGCCAGCAGTCGGGACACGGGTCATGAAAAACTGTTTTTT. Its protein is CASSRDTGHEKLFF.